The clone carrying this T cell receptor beta chain was seen many times. Antigen unknown. The data were obtained in a study of breast tumors, draining lymph nodes, adjacent tissues. Germline CDR1 and CDR2: LNHNV and YYDKDF (reference sequence). The V gene end was trimmed by 3 bases and the J gene end by 1 base; junction bases not matched to a gene: 6. CDR3 length: 16 residues. Overall study results and limits: The lymph node origin of tumor T cells was framed as consistent with a hypothesis, not demonstrated. Tumors had less TCR diversity than lymph nodes, more than nontumor tissue.

TCRdb ran MiXCR on the multiplex PCR reads and lists one entry per CDR3 protein. The sample contains 200,000 or so distinct CDR3 sequences, approximately 33% of which appear only once. The lymph nodes were axillary draining lymph nodes from breast cancer patients. The clonotype was recovered from a female donor with breast cancer. Some clones in this sample may be carry-over from other donors' samples. This chain uses TRBV15 with TRBJ1-2, with 9 bases aligning to TRBD1. Sequenced: axillary lymph node tissue. The CDR3 spells CATSSEGQGFNYGYTF. CDR3 sequence (DNA): TGTGCCACCAGCAGCGAGGGACAGGGCTTTAACTATGGCTACACCTTC.